This T cell receptor beta chain was found in a study of cytomegalovirus exposure and HLA in healthy donors. Study background: There were around 100 million unique TCR beta sequences, drawn from roughly 200 million T cells, in an earlier analysis. Findings of the study overall: Most of the TCR beta V segments (in an earlier analysis) were productive either about 90% or about 30% of the time. In a later analysis, a missense DCLRE1C variant was linked to TCR beta V- and J-gene trimming. A later analysis found most CMV-associated TCR beta chains apparently HLA-restricted.

Details on this clone: What it binds is unknown.

Germline V gene data show CDR1 as SGHTA and CDR2 as FQGNSA. The junction had 8 bases not matched to a gene; V was cut back by 5 bases and J by 9 bases. The CDR3 sequence is 14 residues long. Primers for the PCR totalled 60 Vbeta and 13 Jbeta. TCRdb keeps only in-frame clones here, not all; method: immunoSEQ multiplex PCR. The sample records 120,000 or so clones, 75% to 80% being singletons. Sequencing used PBMCs. The sequence derives from a woman between 35 and 50 years old in good health and CMV-seronegative. The V call is TRBV7-2, the J call TRBJ2-1; 9 positions agree with TRBD2. CDR3 region: CASSGGREGREQFF. The CDR3 nucleotides read TGTGCCAGCAGCGGAGGGCGGGAGGGCCGTGAGCAGTTCTTC.